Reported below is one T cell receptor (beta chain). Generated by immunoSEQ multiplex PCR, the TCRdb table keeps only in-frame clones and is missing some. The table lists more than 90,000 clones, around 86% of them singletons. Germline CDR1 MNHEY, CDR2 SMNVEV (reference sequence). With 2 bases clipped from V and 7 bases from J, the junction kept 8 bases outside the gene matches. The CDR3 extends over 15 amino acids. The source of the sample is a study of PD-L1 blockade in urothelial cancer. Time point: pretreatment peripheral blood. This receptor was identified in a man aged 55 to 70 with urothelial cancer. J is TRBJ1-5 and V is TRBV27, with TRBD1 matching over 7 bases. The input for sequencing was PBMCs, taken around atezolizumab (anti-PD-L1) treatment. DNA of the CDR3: TGTGCCAGCAGTTTAGTTAGGGGGCTCGGACAGCCCCAGCATTTT. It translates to CASSLVRGLGQPQHF.